This note documents a single T cell receptor beta chain sequence. The data derive from a study of regulatory T cells in long-lasting Graves disease. Study-level background: Recently diagnosed Graves' patients had received antithyroid drugs for under 3 months.

CDR3-region Arm-PCR and iRepertoire HTBI primers produced the TCR beta libraries. TCRdb re-analysed the multiplex PCR reads in MiXCR, keeping a single row per CDR3 protein. Among under 300,000 distinct CDR3 sequences listed, around 19% were seen once. The time point is: newly diagnosed GD, antithyroid drugs for less than 3 months. RNA from PBMCs was the source of the TCR library. Sequenced material: peripheral blood mononuclear cells (PBMCs), taken at new diagnosis, from a patient treated with antithyroid drugs. This receptor was obtained from a female donor with Graves disease.

The CDR3 bases are TGTGCCAGCAGCCCATCCGATGACGGACAGGGGGTTGATTACCTTACGTTTGAAAAACTGTTTTTT. Translated: CASSPSDDGQGVDYLTFEKLFF. The rearrangement links TRBV7-2 to TRBJ1-4; TRBD1 matches at 10 bases. The germline V gene has CDR1 SGHTA and CDR2 FQGNSA. This CDR3 spans 22 amino acids. V shed 5 bases, J shed 7 bases, and the junction held 28 bases outside the gene matches. Supplemented by reference TRBV7-2 and TRBJ1-4, the full variable domain reads GAGVSQSPSNKVTEKGKDVELRCDPISGHTALYWYRQSLGQGLEFLIYFQGNSAPDKSGLPSDRFSAERTGGSVSTLTIQRTQQEDSAVYLCASSPSDDGQGVDYLTFEKLFFGSGTQLSVL.